A single sample is the source of the 11 T cell receptor beta chains below, sequenced in a study of cytomegalovirus exposure and HLA in healthy donors. PCR amplification relied on 60 Vbeta primers (plus 13 Jbeta primers). The repertoire was sequenced with immunoSEQ multiplex PCR; TCRdb's copy has only in-frame clones and lacks some. The sample records some 64,000 clones, around 89% being singletons. Sequencing input: PBMCs. The source is a young man in good health and CMV-seropositive.

This clone was observed a single time. CDR3 protein: CASGDGQIYTDTQYF. The DNA of the CDR3 is TGTGCTAGTGGAGACGGACAGATTTACACAGATACGCAGTATTTT. V and J are TRBV12-5 and TRBJ2-3; a weak D match, TRBD1 (6 bases). V gave up 6 bases and J gave up 2 bases, with 15 bases separating them. The CDR3 is 15 amino acids. Germline CDR1 LGHNT, CDR2 FRNRAP.

The gene calls are TRBV4-2 and TRBJ1-3; D is ambiguous. V dropped 1 base and J dropped 3 bases, with 10 bases sitting between them. This CDR3 contains 15 residues. CDR1 and CDR2 (germline): LGHNA, YNFKEQ. The CDR3 spells CASSQVGSNGNTIYF. In DNA form, the CDR3 reads TGTGCCAGCAGCCAAGTTGGGAGTAATGGAAACACCATATATTTT.

The chain employs TRBV4-2 and TRBJ2-1, with D hard to call. V lost 4 bases, J lost 4 bases, and 14 bases lay in between. Germline V gene sequence: CDR1 LGHNA, CDR2 YNFKEQ. The CDR3 length is 15 residues. The CDR3 protein is CASSRLEFDYNEQFF. CDR3 sequence (DNA): TGTGCCAGCAGCCGGCTAGAGTTTGATTACAATGAGCAGTTCTTC.

V and J are TRBV4-1 and TRBJ2-7, with a weak D call TRBD1 (6 bases). Germline V gene lookup returns CDR1 MGHRA and CDR2 YSYEKL. This CDR3 has 13 residues. Trimming stripped 1 base from V and 2 bases from J, with 6 bases between. The CDR3 nucleotides read TGCGCCAGCAGCCAAGGACAGGCCTACGAGCAGTACTTC. This gives the protein CASSQGQAYEQYF.

The chain uses TRBV29-1 and TRBJ2-1; 9 nucleotides line up with TRBD1. Germline V CDR1 and CDR2: SQVTM, ANQGSEA. The V and J ends lost 6 bases and 15 bases, in that order; junction bases with no gene match: 12. The CDR3 has 12 amino acids. In nucleotides, the CDR3 is TGCAGCGTCACGACAGGGGGAGGTGTCGGGTTCTTC. Amino acids: CSVTTGGGVGFF.

J is TRBJ2-5 and V is TRBV5-1; 14 bases align to TRBD2. V shed 4 bases and J 1 base; nucleotides not matched to a gene: 12. From germline, CDR1 is SGHRS and CDR2 YFSETQ. The length of the CDR3 is 19 residues. The CDR3 protein is CASSPGLAGAVPFQETQYF. CDR3 DNA: TGCGCCAGCAGCCCGGGACTAGCGGGAGCCGTCCCATTCCAAGAGACCCAGTACTTC. Looking up the rest from reference TRBV5-1 and TRBJ2-5 gives the full variable domain: KAGVTQTPRYLIKTRGQQVTLSCSPISGHRSVSWYQQTPGQGLQFLFEYFSETQRNKGNFPGRFSGRQFSNSRSEMNVSTLELGDSALYLCASSPGLAGAVPFQETQYFGPGTRLLVL.

The CDR3 here is CASSLAAGANEKLFF. CDR3 in DNA: TGTGCCAGCAGCTTGGCCGCAGGGGCTAATGAAAAACTGTTTTTT. The chain combines TRBV5-5 with TRBJ1-4; TRBD1 might be the D (6 bases). Trimming took off 0 bases at V and 3 bases at J, with 9 bases between the two ends. From germline, CDR1 is SGHKS and CDR2 YYEKEE (reference sequence). This CDR3 has 15 amino acids.

The chain couples TRBV27 to TRBJ2-7, with TRBD1 identical over 9 bases. CDR1 is MNHEY and CDR2 is SMNVEV in the germline V gene (reference sequence). The CDR3 runs 15 residues. V shed 5 bases and J 4 bases; nucleotides not matched to a gene: 9. CDR3 loop: CASSRLGTGFYEQYF. In nucleotides, the CDR3 is TGTGCCAGCAGTAGGCTCGGGACAGGGTTTTACGAGCAGTACTTC.

This clone was picked up one time. V is TRBV18 and J is TRBJ2-7, with D maybe TRBD2 (6 bases). V shed 0 bases and J shed 2 bases, with 8 bases lying between them. Germline-derived CDR1 and CDR2 are KGHSH and LQKENI. This CDR3 is 14 amino acids long. The CDR3 loop is CASSPPAGTYEQYF. CDR3 DNA sequence: TGTGCCAGCTCACCACCCGCGGGGACCTACGAGCAGTACTTC.

The chain carries TRBV7-2 and TRBJ2-7; TRBD1 aligns across 7 bases. This CDR3 has 16 amino acids. Per the germline V gene, CDR1 is SGHTA and CDR2 is FQGNSA. The V and J ends lost 2 bases and 2 bases, in that order; junction bases with no gene match: 9. The CDR3 loop reads CASSLLMDRHTYEQYF. The CDR3 DNA follows: TGTGCCAGCAGCTTACTGATGGACAGGCACACCTACGAGCAGTACTTC.

The chain combines TRBV9 with TRBJ2-5; 10 bases line up with TRBD2. V gave up 4 bases and J gave up 3 bases; unmatched junction bases: 15. The V gene's germline CDR1 is SGDLS and CDR2 YYNGEE. This CDR3 comprises 18 residues. CDR3 nucleotides: TGTGCCAGCAGCTCACCACGGGGACTAGCGCTGCCAGAAGAGACCCAGTACTTC. Protein product: CASSSPRGLALPEETQYF.